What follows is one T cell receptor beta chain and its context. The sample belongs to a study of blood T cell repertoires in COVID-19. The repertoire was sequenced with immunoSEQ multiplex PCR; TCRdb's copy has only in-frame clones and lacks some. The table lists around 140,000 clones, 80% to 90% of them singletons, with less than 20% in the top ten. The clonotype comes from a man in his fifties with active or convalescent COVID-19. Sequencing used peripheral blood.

DNA for the CDR3: TGTGCCAGCTCACTACAAGGGGCCAGCAATCAGCCCCAGCATTTT. Its translation is CASSLQGASNQPQHF. The rearrangement links TRBV18 to TRBJ1-5, with D perhaps TRBD1 (5 bases). The germline V gene encodes CDR1 KGHSH and CDR2 LQKENI. The CDR3 loop spans 15 amino acids. The ends were cut back, 4 bases at V and 1 base at J, with 11 bases in the middle.